This TCR beta chain is drawn from a study of neurological immune-mediated disorders. The J segment lost 2 bases and the V segment lost 4 bases, leaving 13 bases of the junction unmatched. The germline V gene encodes CDR1 DFQATT and CDR2 SNEGSKA (reference sequence). The CDR3 contains 17 residues. This clonotype was recorded many times. In TCRdb, the 5' RACE reads were re-called with MiXCR into one record per CDR3 protein. Among approximately 50,000 distinct CDR3 sequences, around 3.6% were seen once, and the ten largest hold 1.6%. This receptor was identified in a man in his thirties or forties with multiple sclerosis. The chain employs TRBV20-1 and TRBJ2-5; 10 bases are shared with TRBD2. Specimen: PBMCs. For the CDR3, the DNA is TGCAGTGCTACCTTCATTGAGACTAGCGGGTGGCAAGAGACCCAGTACTTC. As protein: CSATFIETSGWQETQYF.